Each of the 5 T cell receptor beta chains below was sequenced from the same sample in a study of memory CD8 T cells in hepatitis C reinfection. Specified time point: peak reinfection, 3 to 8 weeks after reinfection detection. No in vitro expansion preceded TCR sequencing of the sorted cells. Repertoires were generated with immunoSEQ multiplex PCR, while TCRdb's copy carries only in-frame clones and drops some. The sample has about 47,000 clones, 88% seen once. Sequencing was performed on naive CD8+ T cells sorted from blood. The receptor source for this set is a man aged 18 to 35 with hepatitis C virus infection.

The CDR3, as DNA: TGTGCCAGCAGCGCCTCTGGGGCTCCTAATGGCTACACCTTC. It is translated as CASSASGAPNGYTF. The J gene is TRBJ1-2, the V gene TRBV9, with a possible D match to TRBD1 (5 bases). Deletions cut 3 bases from V and 6 bases from J, with 15 bases between. There are 14 residues in the CDR3. Looked up from germline, CDR1 is SGDLS and CDR2 is YYNGEE.

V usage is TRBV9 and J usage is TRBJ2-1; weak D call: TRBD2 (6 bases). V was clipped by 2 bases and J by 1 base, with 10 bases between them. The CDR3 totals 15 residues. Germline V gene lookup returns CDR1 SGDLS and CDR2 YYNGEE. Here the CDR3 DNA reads TGTGCCAGCAGCGTTAGCGGTTCGTCCTACAATGAGCAGTTCTTC. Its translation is CASSVSGSSYNEQFF. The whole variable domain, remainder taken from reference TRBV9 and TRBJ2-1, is DSGVTQTPKHLITATGQRVTLRCSPRSGDLSVYWYQQSLDQGLQFLIQYYNGEERAKGNILERFSAQQFPDLHSELNLSSLELGDSALYFCASSVSGSSYNEQFFGPGTRLTVL.

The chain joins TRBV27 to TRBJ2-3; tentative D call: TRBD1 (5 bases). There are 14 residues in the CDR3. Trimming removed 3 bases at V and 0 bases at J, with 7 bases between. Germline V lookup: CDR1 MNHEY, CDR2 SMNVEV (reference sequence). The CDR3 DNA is TGTGCCAGCAGTTTGGGGCAGAGCACAGATACGCAGTATTTT. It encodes CASSLGQSTDTQYF.

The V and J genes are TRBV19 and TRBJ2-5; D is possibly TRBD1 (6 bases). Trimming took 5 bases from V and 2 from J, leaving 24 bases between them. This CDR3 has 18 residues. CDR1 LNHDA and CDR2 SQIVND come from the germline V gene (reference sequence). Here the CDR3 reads CASSVSGTLALGQETQYF. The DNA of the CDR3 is TGTGCCAGTAGTGTCTCCGGGACACTGGCTTTGGGTCAAGAGACCCAGTACTTC.

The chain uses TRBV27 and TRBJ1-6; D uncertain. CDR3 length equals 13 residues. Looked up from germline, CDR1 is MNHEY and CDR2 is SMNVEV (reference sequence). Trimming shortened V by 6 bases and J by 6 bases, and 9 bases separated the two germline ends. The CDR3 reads CASRPLLNSPLHF. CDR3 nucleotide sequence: TGTGCCAGCAGACCGTTACTTAATTCACCCCTCCACTTT.